This TCR beta chain was identified in a study of shared clonotypes between healthy human individuals. Naivety among CD8 cells was defined by CD45RO negativity and positive CCR7 selection, thereby excluding terminally differentiated effector memory CD45RA+ cells. A word on this clone: Its target is unknown.

Study-wide findings and caveats: The naive CD4 repertoires of a few donors were compared, and approximately 5% of clonotypes were shared.

Each replicate PCR on the sorted subsets used about 0.2 ug DNA (around 31,000 T cell genomes). Only in-frame clones appear in the TCRdb table, and some are missing; sequencing was by immunoSEQ multiplex PCR. Counted here are about 1,800,000 clones, approximately 94% occurring once; the ten biggest clones make up roughly 1.2%. The TCR originated in a man in his late teens or twenties in good health. Sequenced material: naive CD8+ T cells sorted from blood.

CDR3: CASSLKGQDLLQETQYF. The CDR3 nucleotides are TGTGCCAGCAGTTTAAAGGGACAGGACCTTCTTCAAGAGACCCAGTACTTC. The V gene is TRBV27, the J gene TRBJ2-5, with 8 bases matching TRBD1. The germline V gene has CDR1 MNHEY and CDR2 SMNVEV (reference sequence). The CDR3 loop spans 17 amino acids. J was trimmed by 2 bases and V by 2 bases; bases with no gene match: 10.